The clone carrying this TCR beta chain rates as medium-sized (0.01 to 0.1%). Antigen unknown. The sample originates from a study of spatial heterogeneity in lung cancer. Study-level information: Where available, sequencing covered follow-up PBMC samples, taken at a median of around two years after resection. Sequencing consistently turned up more beta-chain sequences than alpha-chain sequences. Regarding the study as a whole: Tumor TCRs that were ubiquitous and expanded showed up in blood more at resection than follow-up.

This CDR3 spans 16 amino acids. Germline assignment: CDR1 MNHEY and CDR2 SVGAGI. V dropped 7 bases and J dropped 0 bases, with 18 bases sitting between them. As for time point: blood at routine non-recurrence follow-up after resection. One entry per CDR3 protein, called by TCRdb with MiXCR from the 5' RACE reads. The sample lists some 4,500 distinct CDR3 sequences, roughly 24% occurring once. The J gene is TRBJ1-1, the V gene TRBV6-5; D remains ambiguous. The receptor's source is a male donor with early-stage non-small cell lung cancer. The sample in question was PBMCs, obtained at follow-up. Here the CDR3 DNA reads TGTGCCAGCAACCAATCTCTTCCACTAATGAACACTGAAGCTTTCTTT. This translates into CASNQSLPLMNTEAFF.